Each of the 8 T cell receptor beta chains below was sequenced from the same sample in a study of T-cell memory formation after mild COVID-19. MiXCR, run by TCRdb on the 5' RACE reads, gives a single entry per CDR3 protein. The repertoire holds about 190,000 distinct CDR3 sequences, with over 20% as singletons. The specimen sequenced was PBMCs or a T cell subset sorted from them (not recorded which). The origin of the receptors is an adult woman who had mild COVID-19 (a few samples of this study predate the infection). Cell type and time point are not known.

CDR3 protein: CATSRDSGLDYGYTF. The CDR3 coding sequence is TGTGCCACCAGCAGAGATTCAGGGTTGGACTATGGCTACACCTTC. This sequence joins TRBV15 and TRBJ1-2; D may be TRBD1 (5 bases). Per germline, CDR1 LNHNV and CDR2 YYDKDF (reference sequence). Trimming pared 0 bases from V and 3 bases from J, leaving 11 bases between. The CDR3 consists of 15 residues.

The rearrangement links TRBV18 to TRBJ2-7; TRBD1 might be the D (6 bases). Germline V lookup: CDR1 KGHSH, CDR2 LQKENI. The length of the CDR3 is 15 residues. Deletions cut 4 bases from V and 2 bases from J, with 15 bases between. This chain's CDR3 is CASSRPDSPPYEQYF. The CDR3 DNA reads TGTGCCAGCTCACGGCCGGACAGCCCACCCTACGAGCAGTACTTC.

In its sample, this clonotype was seen many times. One end of the junction fails to match germline, which may point to a read error. The chain combines TRBV7-2 with TRBJ2-3; D is ambiguous. CDR1 and CDR2 from the germline V gene are SGHTA and FQGNSA. This CDR3 comprises 15 residues. CDR3 coding DNA: TGTGCCAGCGGCTTACATGATGATTTGTTGTTAACGCAGTATTTT. Amino acids: CASGLHDDLLLTQYF.

The rearrangement links TRBV29-1 to TRBJ1-5, with 8 nucleotides matching TRBD1. Germline CDR1 SQVTM, CDR2 ANQGSEA. The CDR3 totals 14 residues. V trimming: 4 bases; J trimming: 0 bases; junction bases outside the gene matches: 2. The CDR3 sequence is CSVVTGDSNQPQHF. The CDR3 region has the DNA TGCAGCGTTGTGACAGGGGATAGCAATCAGCCCCAGCATTTT.

The rearrangement links TRBV13 to TRBJ1-2, with 8 bases matching TRBD1. CDR1 and CDR2 from the germline V gene are PRHDT and FYEKMQ (reference sequence). The CDR3 runs to 15 residues. The J segment lost 2 bases and the V segment lost 0 bases, leaving 2 bases of the junction unmatched. CDR3 nucleotide sequence: TGTGCCAGCAGCTTAGGGGGACAGGCAAACTATGGCTACACCTTC. Its protein product is CASSLGGQANYGYTF.

V gene TRBV7-6 combines with J gene TRBJ2-1; maybe TRBD2 (6 bases). The CDR3 loop spans 15 amino acids. Deletions cut 4 bases from V and 0 bases from J, with 10 bases between. Per the germline V gene, CDR1 is SGHVS and CDR2 is FNYEAQ. This chain's CDR3 is CASSSGLNSYNEQFF. In DNA form, the CDR3 reads TGTGCCAGCAGCTCTGGACTAAACTCCTACAATGAGCAGTTCTTC.

This clonotype was seen more than once but under ten times. The J gene is TRBJ2-3, the V gene TRBV20-1; D gene uncertain. Trimming stripped 0 bases from V and 4 bases from J, with 11 bases between. CDR1 and CDR2 (germline): DFQATT, SNEGSKA (reference sequence). The CDR3 sequence is 14 residues long. CDR3 sequence reads: CSAREGPEADTQYF. In nucleotides, the CDR3 is TGCAGTGCTAGAGAGGGCCCAGAAGCAGATACGCAGTATTTT.

This clonotype turned up a few times. The chain recombines TRBV2 with TRBJ2-7; D may be TRBD1 (5 bases). Germline CDR1 is SNHLY and CDR2 is FYNNEI. V lost 6 bases to trimming and J lost 2 bases, with 11 bases between them. The CDR3 runs to 13 residues. CDR3 DNA: TGTGCCAGCAGCGAGACAGCCCCCTACGAGCAGTACTTC. Protein product: CASSETAPYEQYF.